This T cell receptor (beta chain) was identified during a study of post-analysis software for immune sequencing data. For this clonotype: Its antigen remains unknown.

Study findings and constraints: A few TRBV segments appeared more often in patients than in controls, and TRBV5-6, TRBV5-1 and TRBV20-1 were among these. Comparison with controls showed significantly lower normalized Chao1 diversity in multiple sclerosis patients.

Unique molecular identifiers had been added to the TCR beta cDNA libraries. TCRdb re-called the PCR reads with MiXCR, one entry per CDR3 protein. The top ten hold approximately 0.55% of the sample, which has hundreds of thousands of distinct CDR3 sequences, just under 30% seen once. Germline V CDR1 and CDR2: DFQATT, SNEGSKA (reference sequence). The CDR3 has 11 residues. J is TRBJ2-1 and V is TRBV20-1; D might be TRBD1 (6 bases). This receptor was taken from a girl between 10 and 17 years old with multiple sclerosis. The sample consisted of blood. CDR3 nucleotides: TGCAGGGGGGCCAACCACAATGAGCAGTTCTTC. Protein product: CRGANHNEQFF.